These T cell receptor beta chains were read from a single sample in a study of blood T cell repertoires in COVID-19. Using immunoSEQ multiplex PCR, the repertoire was profiled, and TCRdb retains in-frame clones only, with some absent. This table holds just over 300,000 clones, about nine tenths found once. The source material was PBMCs or T cells enriched from blood (not recorded which). The receptor source for this set is a young man who had recovered from COVID-19. CDR3s include the opening cysteine and the closing phenylalanine or tryptophan. D genes are given only for firm matches. Size is omitted from some rows. Given values are once, few, many or a class for expanded clones.

v_gene	j_gene	abundance	d_gene	CDR3aa	CDR3nt
TRBV7-9	TRBJ1-6	.	TRBD1	CASSPGTGWNSPLHF	TGTGCCAGCAGCCCCGGGACAGGGTGGAATTCACCCCTCCACTTT
TRBV28	TRBJ1-5	.	.	CASRKFGSNQPQHF	TGTGCCAGCAGGAAATTCGGGAGCAATCAGCCCCAGCATTTT
TRBV5-6	TRBJ2-7	.	TRBD2	CASSVSGRPSYEQYF	TGTGCCAGCAGCGTTAGCGGGAGGCCTTCCTACGAGCAGTACTTC
TRBV2	TRBJ2-3	.	.	CASSEFGTSSTDTQYF	TGTGCCAGCAGTGAATTCGGGACTTCTAGCACAGATACGCAGTATTTT
TRBV18	TRBJ1-2	.	TRBD1	CASSPGQDYGYTF	TGTGCCAGCTCACCTGGACAGGACTATGGCTACACCTTC
TRBV5-1	TRBJ2-7	.	TRBD1	CASSLLGQGPYEQYF	TGCGCCAGCAGCTTGTTGGGACAGGGTCCCTACGAGCAGTACTTC
TRBV5-1	TRBJ2-7	.	TRBD2	CASRLGTGGYEQYF	TGCGCCAGCAGACTTGGGACGGGAGGCTACGAGCAGTACTTC
TRBV29-1	TRBJ2-1	.	.	CSVDRYNEQFF	TGCAGCGTTGACCGCTACAATGAGCAGTTCTTC
TRBV7-2	TRBJ2-7	.	TRBD2	CASGGLAGGEQYF	TGTGCCAGCGGGGGACTAGCGGGGGGTGAGCAGTACTTC
TRBV2	TRBJ1-2	few	.	CASPEIGGAYGYTF	TGTGCCAGCCCGGAAATAGGGGGGGCGTACGGCTACACCTTC
TRBV19	TRBJ1-1	.	.	CASSIVRDTEAFF	TGTGCCAGTAGTATCGTTCGGGACACTGAAGCTTTCTTT
TRBV7-8	TRBJ2-7	.	TRBD1	CASSLALNYRGHSYEQYF	TGTGCCAGCAGCTTAGCGTTGAATTACAGGGGGCATTCCTACGAGCAGTACTTC
TRBV6-5	TRBJ1-1	.	TRBD1	CASRLGTGLNTEAFF	TGTGCCAGCAGATTGGGGACAGGACTGAACACTGAAGCTTTCTTT
TRBV30	TRBJ1-1	.	.	CAWSPLPSGTEAFF	TGTGCCTGGAGTCCCCTCCCGTCGGGCACTGAAGCTTTCTTT
TRBV2	TRBJ2-5	.	.	CASSSQETQYF	TGTGCCAGCTCTAGCCAAGAGACCCAGTACTTC
TRBV7-9	TRBJ1-3	.	.	CASSLGAPGVRGNTIYF	TGTGCCAGCAGCTTAGGAGCCCCAGGGGTTAGAGGAAACACCATATATTTT
TRBV20-1	TRBJ1-2	.	.	CSASLRVAHGYTF	TGCAGTGCTAGTCTCAGGGTCGCCCATGGCTACACCTTC
TRBV7-9	TRBJ1-2	.	.	CASSLRGVVYGYTF	TGTGCCAGCAGCCTCCGGGGGGTCGTCTATGGCTACACCTTC
TRBV18	TRBJ2-5	.	TRBD1	CASSPQGAQETQYF	TGTGCCAGCTCACCACAGGGGGCACAAGAGACCCAGTACTTC
TRBV24-1	TRBJ2-3	.	TRBD1	CATSERDRGVPDTQYF	TGTGCCACCAGTGAGCGGGACAGGGGAGTCCCAGATACGCAGTATTTT
TRBV2	TRBJ1-5	.	.	CASSEALRVSNQPQHF	TGTGCCAGCAGTGAAGCGCTTCGGGTGAGCAATCAGCCCCAGCATTTT
TRBV4-1	TRBJ2-7	few	TRBD1	CASSLRDRAYEQYF	TGCGCCAGCAGCCTCCGGGACAGGGCCTACGAGCAGTACTTC
TRBV11-2	TRBJ1-2	.	TRBD1	CASSSGTGGPYGYTF	TGTGCCAGCAGCTCCGGGACAGGAGGCCCCTATGGCTACACCTTC
TRBV5-3	TRBJ1-4	.	.	CARSRIGRKQKLFF	TGTGCCAGAAGCAGAATAGGGAGGAAGCAAAAACTGTTTTTT
TRBV19	TRBJ1-5	.	.	CASSMRQSGNQPQHF	TGTGCCAGTAGTATGCGACAGTCGGGCAATCAGCCCCAGCATTTT
TRBV6-1	TRBJ2-7	.	TRBD1	CASSEPGQSYEQYF	TGTGCCAGCAGTGAACCGGGACAGTCCTACGAGCAGTACTTC
TRBV5-4	TRBJ2-1	.	TRBD1	CASSFADRGPGNEQFF	TGTGCCAGCAGCTTCGCGGACAGGGGGCCAGGCAATGAGCAGTTCTTC
TRBV7-2	TRBJ2-7	.	TRBD1	CASSTRTGPSSYEQYF	TGTGCCAGCAGCACCAGGACAGGGCCGAGCTCCTACGAGCAGTACTTC
TRBV7-6	TRBJ1-4	.	.	CASSLVTATVGANEKLFF	TGTGCCAGCAGCTTAGTCACGGCAACGGTCGGGGCTAATGAAAAACTGTTTTTT
TRBV28	TRBJ2-6	.	.	CASRRRDTFSGANVLTF	TGTGCCAGCAGGCGAAGGGACACATTCTCTGGGGCCAACGTCCTGACTTTC
TRBV14	TRBJ2-5	.	.	CASSQENRAGETQYF	TGTGCCAGCAGCCAAGAGAACAGGGCCGGGGAGACCCAGTACTTC
TRBV19	TRBJ2-5	.	.	CASSRRGGAAQETQYF	TGTGCCAGTAGTCGGAGGGGCGGCGCAGCTCAAGAGACCCAGTACTTC
TRBV6-6	TRBJ1-4	.	TRBD1	CASLGQVWGANEKLFF	TGTGCCAGCCTGGGACAGGTTTGGGGAGCAAATGAAAAACTGTTTTTT
TRBV10-2	TRBJ1-2	once	.	CASSDVGPARYTF	TGCGCCAGCAGTGACGTGGGGCCTGCGAGGTACACCTTC
TRBV7-9	TRBJ1-6	.	.	CASSLRTGRGSSPLHF	TGTGCCAGCAGCCTAAGGACTGGGCGGGGAAGTTCACCCCTCCACTTT
TRBV15	TRBJ2-1	few	.	CATSRVRTGGYNEQFF	TGTGCCACCAGCAGGGTTCGGACTGGGGGGTACAATGAGCAGTTCTTC
TRBV4-2	TRBJ2-1	.	.	CASSQDHLYTGETYNEQFF	TGTGCCAGCAGCCAAGACCACCTGTATACGGGGGAGACCTACAATGAGCAGTTCTTC
TRBV24-1	TRBJ2-7	.	TRBD2	CATSDAGGPPWEQYF	TGTGCCACCAGTGACGCGGGAGGTCCACCGTGGGAGCAGTACTTC
TRBV19	TRBJ2-3	.	TRBD2	CASSISRGGASDTQYF	TGTGCCAGTAGTATCTCCCGGGGGGGCGCATCAGATACGCAGTATTTT
TRBV7-6	TRBJ2-7	.	TRBD2	CASSPSPEREDIEQYF	TGTGCCAGCAGCCCCTCCCCCGAGCGGGAAGATATCGAGCAGTACTTC
TRBV10-1	TRBJ2-3	.	TRBD2	CASSGTLLAGGPPDTQYF	TGCGCCAGCAGTGGTACCTTACTAGCGGGGGGGCCTCCAGATACGCAGTATTTT
TRBV3-1/TRBV3-2	TRBJ2-1	.	.	CASSQERTGWGNEQFF	TGTGCCAGCAGCCAAGAGCGCACGGGATGGGGAAATGAGCAGTTCTTC
TRBV13	TRBJ2-5	.	TRBD2	CASSLRAGDRETQYF	TGTGCCAGCAGCTTAAGAGCGGGAGACAGGGAGACCCAGTACTTC
TRBV3-1/TRBV3-2	TRBJ2-3	.	TRBD2	CASSQAPGGRGDTQYF	TGTGCCAGCAGCCAAGCCCCGGGGGGGCGTGGAGATACGCAGTATTTT
TRBV5-1	TRBJ2-7	.	TRBD1	CASSYEDRGPYEQYF	TGCGCCAGCAGCTACGAAGACAGGGGACCCTACGAGCAGTACTTC
TRBV29-1	TRBJ2-1	.	TRBD2	CSVSGRREGLNEQFF	TGCAGCGTTAGTGGTAGGCGGGAGGGCCTCAATGAGCAGTTCTTC
TRBV30	TRBJ2-7	.	.	CAWKQGTPYEQYF	TGTGCCTGGAAGCAGGGGACCCCCTACGAGCAGTACTTC
TRBV2	TRBJ1-5	.	.	CASSPETVQPQHF	TGTGCCAGCAGTCCCGAAACAGTTCAGCCCCAGCATTTT
TRBV18	TRBJ2-5	.	.	CASSPPARLETQYF	TGTGCCAGCTCACCACCCGCGCGACTGGAGACCCAGTACTTC
TRBV7-9	TRBJ1-1	.	.	CASSLVSGDEAFF	TGTGCCAGCAGCTTAGTGTCCGGGGATGAAGCTTTCTTT
TRBV5-1	TRBJ1-3	.	.	CASSLVGPGNTIYF	TGCGCCAGCAGCTTGGTGGGGCCTGGAAACACCATATATTTT
TRBV3-1/TRBV3-2	TRBJ2-2	.	.	CASSPPLAGELFF	TGTGCCAGCAGCCCCCCCCTAGCCGGGGAGCTGTTTTTT
TRBV6-5	TRBJ1-2	.	.	CASRSDRRNYGYTF	TGTGCCAGCAGGTCAGACAGGCGTAACTATGGCTACACCTTC
TRBV29-1	TRBJ1-5	once	TRBD1	CSAQGQNNQPQHF	TGCAGCGCCCAGGGACAGAACAATCAGCCCCAGCATTTT
TRBV18	TRBJ1-1	.	TRBD1	CASSPIFGQEHEAFF	TGTGCCAGCTCACCGATATTTGGACAGGAACATGAAGCTTTCTTT
TRBV28	TRBJ1-2	.	TRBD1	CASRGTGGFGYTF	TGTGCCAGCAGAGGGACAGGGGGCTTCGGCTACACCTTC